The 22 T cell receptor beta chains reported below all come from one sample, sequenced in a study of blood T cell repertoires in COVID-19. Clones were read by immunoSEQ multiplex PCR, and TCRdb kept only the in-frame ones, dropping some. The table records 95,000 to 110,000 clones, around 88% of them present only once. The specimen was peripheral blood. The receptors derive from a man between 45 and 60 years old with active or convalescent COVID-19.

CDR3 coding DNA: TGTGCCAGCAGCTTAACAGGTAACAATGAGCAGTTCTTC. It encodes CASSLTGNNEQFF. This chain links TRBV5-4 with TRBJ2-1, with D perhaps TRBD1 (5 bases). The CDR3 is 13 residues long. Deletions cut 2 bases from V and 5 bases from J, with 8 bases between. The V gene's germline CDR1 is SGHNT and CDR2 YYREEE (reference sequence).

V gene TRBV28 combines with J gene TRBJ2-1, with 7 bases fitting TRBD2. Per germline, CDR1 MDHEN and CDR2 SYDVKM. Trimming took 7 bases from V and 3 from J; bases not matched to a gene: 9. The CDR3 totals 15 residues. The CDR3: CASTPSKRDYNEQFF. The CDR3 coding sequence is TGTGCCAGCACCCCCAGTAAGCGGGACTACAATGAGCAGTTCTTC.

The V call is TRBV30, the J call TRBJ1-2; a weak D match, TRBD1 (5 bases). V lost 2 bases and J lost 0, with 10 bases in between. In germline, CDR1 is GTSNPN, CDR2 SVGIG (reference sequence). The CDR3 is 14 residues long. The CDR3 DNA reads TGTGCCTGGAGTTACAGGCCAGCTAACTATGGCTACACCTTC. Protein sequence: CAWSYRPANYGYTF.

This clone was found a few times. The rearrangement joins TRBV29-1 to TRBJ2-2; 15 positions match TRBD2. Germline trimming cut 7 bases from V and 5 bases from J; bases unmatched to any gene: 8. The CDR3 is 16 amino acids. CDR1 SQVTM and CDR2 ANQGSEA come from the germline V gene. The chain's CDR3 is CSARTSGRVGTGELFF. CDR3 DNA sequence: TGCAGCGCTAGGACTAGCGGGAGGGTCGGTACCGGGGAGCTGTTTTTT.

This chain links TRBV14 with TRBJ1-6; no reliable D call. The CDR3 runs to 14 residues. With 1 base removed from V and 7 bases from J, the gap between germline ends came to 8 bases. The germline gives CDR1 SGHDN, CDR2 FVKESK. The CDR3 sequence is CASSQAGSNSPLHF. Written as DNA, the CDR3 is TGTGCCAGCAGCCAAGCAGGCTCGAATTCACCCCTCCACTTT.

This rearrangement joins TRBV9 to TRBJ2-7; possibly TRBD2 for D (6 bases). Trimming took off 3 bases at V and 3 bases at J, with 10 bases between the two ends. The CDR3 length is 13 residues. Looked up from germline, CDR1 is SGDLS and CDR2 is YYNGEE. CDR3 DNA sequence: TGTGCCAGCAGCGCGTTCGGGGGCTACGAGCAGTACTTC. Protein product: CASSAFGGYEQYF.

V usage is TRBV28 and J usage is TRBJ1-1; 8 nucleotides match TRBD1. This CDR3 has 14 amino acids. Germline CDR1 is MDHEN and CDR2 is SYDVKM. The junction had 7 bases not matched to a gene; V was cut back by 6 bases and J by 4 bases. The CDR3 here is CASRDRTGSTEAFF. The CDR3 region has the DNA TGTGCCAGCAGAGATCGGACAGGGAGCACTGAAGCTTTCTTT.

The chain combines TRBV5-4 with TRBJ2-3, with a possible D match to TRBD2 (6 bases). Germline lookup yields CDR1 SGHNT and CDR2 YYREEE (reference sequence). Trimming left V 3 bases short and J 5 bases short, with 19 bases between. This CDR3 region has 16 residues. CDR3 DNA: TGTGCCAGCAGCTCGATTCTGGGAGGAGGGGAAGATACGCAGTATTTT. Translated, it gives CASSSILGGGEDTQYF.

The J gene is TRBJ1-2, the V gene TRBV6-5; no definite D call. Germline CDR1 is MNHEY and CDR2 is SVGAGI. Trimming cost V 5 bases and J 4 bases, with 14 bases left between them. CDR3 length: 14 amino acids. The DNA of the CDR3 is TGTGCCAGCAGTAAATTTACGGAGTTCTATGGCTACACCTTC. Protein: CASSKFTEFYGYTF.

The CDR3 protein is CASSTLPGTNTEAFF. CDR3 sequence (DNA): TGCGCCAGCAGCACCCTGCCGGGAACCAACACTGAAGCTTTCTTT. The chain links TRBV23-1 to TRBJ1-1; no definite D call. TRBV23-1 is designated an ORF whose function remains uncertain. The CDR3 is made up of 15 amino acids. V was pared by 6 bases and J by 2 bases, with 16 bases between.

V usage is TRBV15 and J usage is TRBJ2-1; D gene unclear. The CDR3 loop spans 13 amino acids. Per the germline V gene, CDR1 is LNHNV and CDR2 is YYDKDF (reference sequence). V was clipped by 3 bases and J by 4 bases, with 7 bases between them. The CDR3 spells CATSSTRYNEQFF. CDR3 DNA: TGTGCCACCAGCAGTACCAGGTACAATGAGCAGTTCTTC.

The chain uses TRBV11-3 and TRBJ2-1, with 9 bases identical to TRBD2. V trimming: 2 bases; J trimming: 10 bases; junction bases outside the gene matches: 3. The CDR3 has 13 amino acids. Germline V gives CDR1 SGHNT, CDR2 YENEEA. CDR3 DNA sequence: TGTGCCAGCAGCTTAAGCGGGAGGCTAGAGCAGTTCTTC. This translates into CASSLSGRLEQFF. Complete variable domain (other parts from reference TRBV11-3 and TRBJ2-1): EAGVVQSPRYKIIEKKQPVAFWCNPISGHNTLYWYLQNLGQGPELLIRYENEEAVDDSQLPKDRFSAERLKGVDSTLKIQPAELGDSAVYLCASSLSGRLEQFFGPGTRLTVL.

The chain has TRBV19 and TRBJ1-1; possible D gene TRBD1, 6 bases. CDR3 length: 14 amino acids. CDR1 LNHDA and CDR2 SQIVND come from the germline V gene (reference sequence). V was shortened by 3 bases and J by 4 bases, with 12 bases between the two germline ends. The DNA for the CDR3 is TGTGCCAGTAGTATCGGGGGAGGGGGCACTGAAGCTTTCTTT. It specifies CASSIGGGGTEAFF.

CDR3 loop: CASSLDGQKYNEQFF. The DNA of the CDR3 is TGTGCCAGCAGCTTAGACGGACAAAAATACAATGAGCAGTTCTTC. This chain joins TRBV7-6 and TRBJ2-1, with D possibly being TRBD1 (5 bases). The CDR3 length is 15 residues. Looked up from germline, CDR1 is SGHVS and CDR2 is FNYEAQ. Trimming left V 1 base short and J 4 bases short, with 11 bases between.

The J gene is TRBJ1-2, the V gene TRBV29-1; the D is unclear. The CDR3 consists of 13 residues. V was pared by 3 bases and J by 9 bases, with 17 bases between. In germline, CDR1 is SQVTM, CDR2 ANQGSEA. The CDR3 reads CSVDVGWEGSYTF. The DNA for the CDR3 is TGCAGCGTTGATGTGGGTTGGGAGGGTAGCTACACCTTC. Full variable domain (missing parts from reference TRBV29-1 and TRBJ1-2): SAVISQKPSRDICQRGTSLTIQCQVDSQVTMMFWYRQQPGQSLTLIATANQGSEATYESGFVIDKFPISRPNLTFSTLTVSNMSPEDSSIYLCSVDVGWEGSYTFGSGTRLTVV.

The chain uses TRBV19 and TRBJ1-5, with D perhaps matching TRBD1 (5 bases). The length of the CDR3 is 17 residues. The germline V gene has CDR1 LNHDA and CDR2 SQIVND (reference sequence). V shed 1 base and J shed 2 bases, with 15 bases lying between them. The CDR3 loop is CASSIGRGRDRNQPQHF. The DNA for the CDR3 is TGTGCCAGTAGTATAGGGCGGGGCAGGGATCGCAATCAGCCCCAGCATTTT.

V gene TRBV19 combines with J gene TRBJ1-4; a possible D gene is TRBD1 (6 bases). The germline V gene has CDR1 LNHDA and CDR2 SQIVND (reference sequence). The CDR3 loop spans 15 amino acids. Trimming removed 7 bases at V and 5 bases at J, with 17 bases between. The CDR3 is CASNPGAGANEKLFF. Here the CDR3 DNA reads TGTGCCAGTAATCCTGGGGCAGGGGCAAATGAAAAACTGTTTTTT.

The chain is built from TRBV11-2 and TRBJ2-7; no reliable D call. Trimming pared 5 bases from V and 7 bases from J, leaving 12 bases between. CDR1 and CDR2 from the germline V gene are SGHAT and FQNNGV. The CDR3 runs 12 residues. The CDR3 loop reads CASSLRYGEQYF. In DNA form, the CDR3 reads TGTGCCAGCAGCCTCCGCTACGGGGAGCAGTACTTC.

The chain employs TRBV6-1 and TRBJ1-5, with D maybe TRBD1 (6 bases). The CDR3 sequence is 18 residues long. Germline assignment: CDR1 MNHNS and CDR2 SASEGT. Trimming removed 1 base at V and 2 bases at J, with 18 bases between. The CDR3 coding sequence is TGTGCCAGCAGTGAAGTAGTTAACAGGGCTTTGGGCAATCAGCCCCAGCATTTT. Residues: CASSEVVNRALGNQPQHF.

The CDR3, as DNA: TGTGCCAGCAGCCAAGTCCACGGACCAACCCCACTCCCCGAGGGACAGGGGGACTATCAGCCCCAGCATTTT. Translation gives CASSQVHGPTPLPEGQGDYQPQHF. The rearrangement uses TRBV3-1 (or the pseudogene TRBV3-2) and TRBJ1-5; 11 nucleotides align to TRBD1. From germline, CDR1 is LGHDT and CDR2 YNNKEL (reference sequence). The J segment lost 5 bases and the V segment lost 1 base, leaving 28 bases of the junction unmatched. The CDR3 extends over 24 amino acids.

DNA of the CDR3: TGTGCCAGCTCCGACAGCTACTCTGGAAACACCATATATTTT. This translates into CASSDSYSGNTIYF. The chain links TRBV28 to TRBJ1-3; a possible D gene is TRBD1 (5 bases). Germline CDR1 is MDHEN and CDR2 is SYDVKM. Trimming took off 8 bases at V and 0 bases at J, with 11 bases between the two ends. CDR3 size: 14 residues.

This chain uses TRBV10-1 with TRBJ2-1; TRBD2 matches 14 bases. This CDR3 has 18 residues. Losses at the gene ends were 1 base for V and 7 bases for J; bases not matched to a gene: 9. Germline lookup yields CDR1 WNHNN and CDR2 SYGVQD (reference sequence). The CDR3 DNA reads as TGCGCCAGCAGTGAGTGGACTAGCGGGAGGTTTATCCCAAATGAGCAGTTCTTC. Its protein product is CASSEWTSGRFIPNEQFF.